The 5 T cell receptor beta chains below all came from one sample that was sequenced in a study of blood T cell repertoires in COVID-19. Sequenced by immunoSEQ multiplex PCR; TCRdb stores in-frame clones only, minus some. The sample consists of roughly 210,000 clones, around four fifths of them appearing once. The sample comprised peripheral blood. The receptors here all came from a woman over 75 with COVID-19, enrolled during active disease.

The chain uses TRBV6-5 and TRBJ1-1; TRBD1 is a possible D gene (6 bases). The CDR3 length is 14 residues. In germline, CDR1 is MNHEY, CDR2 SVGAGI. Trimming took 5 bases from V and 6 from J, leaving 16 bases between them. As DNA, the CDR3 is TGTGCCAGCAGTCTCACAGGGACGGGACCTGAAGCTTTCTTT. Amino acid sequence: CASSLTGTGPEAFF.

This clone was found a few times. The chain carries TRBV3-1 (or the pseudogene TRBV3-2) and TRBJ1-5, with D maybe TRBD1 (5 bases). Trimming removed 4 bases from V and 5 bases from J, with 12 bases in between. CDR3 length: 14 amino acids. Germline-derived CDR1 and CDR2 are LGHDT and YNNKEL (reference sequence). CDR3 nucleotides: TGTGCCAGCAGCCGGGGCACAAGCGATCAGCCCCAGCATTTT. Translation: CASSRGTSDQPQHF.

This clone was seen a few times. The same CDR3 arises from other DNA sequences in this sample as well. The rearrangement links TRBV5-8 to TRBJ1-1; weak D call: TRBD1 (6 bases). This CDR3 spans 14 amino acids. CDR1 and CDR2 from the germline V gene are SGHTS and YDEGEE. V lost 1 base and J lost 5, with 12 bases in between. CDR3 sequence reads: CASSLTGRDTEAFF. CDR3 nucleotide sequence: TGTGCCAGCAGCTTGACAGGGAGGGATACTGAAGCTTTCTTT.

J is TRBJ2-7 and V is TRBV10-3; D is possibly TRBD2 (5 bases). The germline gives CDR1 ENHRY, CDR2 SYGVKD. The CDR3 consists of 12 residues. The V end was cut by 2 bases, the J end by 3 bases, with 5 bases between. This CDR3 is CAISEEGYEQYF. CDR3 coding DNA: TGTGCCATCAGTGAGGAGGGCTACGAGCAGTACTTC.

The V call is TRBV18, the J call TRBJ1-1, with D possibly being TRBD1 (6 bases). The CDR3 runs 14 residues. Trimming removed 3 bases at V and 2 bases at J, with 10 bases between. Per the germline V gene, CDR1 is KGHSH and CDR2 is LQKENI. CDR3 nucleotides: TGTGCCAGCTCACCTCAGGGGATCAACACTGAAGCTTTCTTT. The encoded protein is CASSPQGINTEAFF.